This TCR beta chain originates from a study of T cell responses to AZD1222 COVID-19 vaccine. Study-wide results and caveats: Donor demographics were predominantly white British with a female majority; clonal diversity may be underestimated.

With regard to this clone: What it recognizes is unknown.

The CDR3 consists of 12 residues. Per germline, CDR1 LNHDA and CDR2 SQIVND (reference sequence). Trimming left V 10 bases short and J 10 bases short, with 19 bases between. Profiling relied on immunoSEQ multiplex PCR, and the TCRdb table lists in-frame clones only, not all of them. This sample has about 89,000 clones, with 85% to 95% found just once. This chain connects TRBV19 to TRBJ1-1; D ambiguous. This sample comprised peripheral blood, obtained 28 days after the second AZD1222 dose. The TCR originated in an adult who received the AZD1222 COVID-19 vaccine. DNA for the CDR3: TGTGCCACTCTAACTGATCGGGGTAGAGCTTTCTTT. This codes for CATLTDRGRAFF.